This is a list of T cell receptor beta chains from one sample in a study of blood T cell repertoires in COVID-19. Sequenced by immunoSEQ multiplex PCR; TCRdb stores in-frame clones only, minus some. Of around 63,000 clones in the sample, about nine tenths were seen once. Sequencing was done on a sample of peripheral blood. These receptors were obtained from a woman at least 80 years old with acute or convalescent COVID-19. CDR3s include the opening cysteine and the closing phenylalanine or tryptophan. A D gene is named only where the DNA matches it firmly. Size is omitted from some rows. Given values are once, few, many or a class for expanded clones.

>.|TRBV5-4|TRBD2|TRBJ2-1
CASSFGSGSHNEQFF
TGTGCCAGCAGCTTTGGTAGCGGGAGCCATAATGAGCAGTTCTTC
>.|TRBV5-1|.|TRBJ2-3
CASNLGGFQDTQYF
TGCGCCAGCAACCTAGGAGGGTTTCAAGATACGCAGTATTTT
>.|TRBV6-5|TRBD1|TRBJ2-7
CASSYSPTGPMREQYF
TGTGCCAGCAGTTACTCGCCGACAGGGCCGATGAGGGAGCAGTACTTC
>.|TRBV14|TRBD1|TRBJ1-4
CASSQPQGQGEKLFF
TGTGCCAGCAGCCAACCACAGGGGCAAGGAGAAAAACTGTTTTTT
>.|TRBV9|.|TRBJ2-5
CASSVVGGETQYF
TGTGCCAGCAGCGTAGTAGGGGGAGAGACCCAGTACTTC
>.|TRBV5-4|TRBD2|TRBJ2-3
CASSSGLAGGLDTQYF
TGTGCCAGCAGTTCCGGACTAGCGGGGGGGCTGGATACGCAGTATTTT
>few|TRBV6-2/TRBV6-3|.|TRBJ1-1
CASSFRRADTEAFF
TGTGCCAGCAGTTTCCGGAGGGCAGACACTGAAGCTTTCTTT
>.|TRBV5-4|TRBD1|TRBJ1-2
CASSLLSGTDIFGYGYTF
TGTGCCAGCAGCTTGCTCTCCGGGACAGACATTTTCGGCTATGGCTACACCTTC
>.|TRBV25-1|.|TRBJ1-5
CASTVTLNSNQPQHF
TGTGCCAGCACGGTAACTCTGAATAGCAATCAGCCCCAGCATTTT
>.|TRBV6-5|TRBD1|TRBJ1-6
CASRPGTGENSPLHF
TGTGCCAGCAGACCCGGGACAGGGGAGAATTCACCCCTCCACTTT
>.|TRBV24-1|.|TRBJ1-5
CATSDYDGQPQHF
TGTGCCACCAGTGATTACGACGGGCAGCCCCAGCATTTT
>.|TRBV7-6|TRBD2|TRBJ2-7
CASSLNSGGEASGGTDEQYF
TGTGCCAGCAGCTTAAATAGTGGAGGGGAGGCTAGCGGGGGCACGGACGAGCAGTACTTC
>.|TRBV11-3|TRBD1|TRBJ2-5
CASSSRGTGLRETQYF
TGTGCCAGCAGCTCCCGGGGGACAGGTCTGCGGGAGACCCAGTACTTC